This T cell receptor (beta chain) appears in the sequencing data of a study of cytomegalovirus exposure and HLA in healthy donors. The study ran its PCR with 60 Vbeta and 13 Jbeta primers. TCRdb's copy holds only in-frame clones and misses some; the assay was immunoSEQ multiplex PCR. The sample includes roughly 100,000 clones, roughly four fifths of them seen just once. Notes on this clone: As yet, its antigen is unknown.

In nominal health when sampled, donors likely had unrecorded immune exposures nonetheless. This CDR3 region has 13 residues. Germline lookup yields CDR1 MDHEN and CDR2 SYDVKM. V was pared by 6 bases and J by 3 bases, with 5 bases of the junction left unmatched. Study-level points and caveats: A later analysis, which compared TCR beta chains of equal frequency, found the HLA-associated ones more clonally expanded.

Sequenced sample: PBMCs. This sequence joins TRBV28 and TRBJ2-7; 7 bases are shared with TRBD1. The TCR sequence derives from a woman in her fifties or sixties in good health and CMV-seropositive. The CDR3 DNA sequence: TGTGCCAGCAGCGGACAGGTTAACTACGAGCAGTACTTC. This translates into CASSGQVNYEQYF.